This TCR beta chain was retrieved from a study of cytomegalovirus exposure and HLA in healthy donors. General study results and limits: Using a false discovery rate of 0.05, a later analysis showed that 15,000 to 20,000 TCR beta sequences were associated with HLA alleles.

PCR amplification relied on 60 Vbeta primers (plus 13 Jbeta primers). This table comes from immunoSEQ multiplex PCR, and its TCRdb copy is limited to in-frame clones, with some not included. Here the sample spans under 150,000 clones, over 60% being singletons. About this clone: What it binds is not known.

Material: PBMCs. The TCR comes from a man aged 35 to 55 in good health and CMV-seronegative.

The CDR3 region has the DNA TGTGCCAGCCATCCCCCGAACACCGGGGAGCTGTTTTTT. Its protein is CASHPPNTGELFF. The chain links TRBV7-2 to TRBJ2-2, with unresolved D. This CDR3 region has 13 residues. Germline values: CDR1 SGHTA, CDR2 FQGNSA. V was pared by 8 bases and J by 0 bases, with 7 bases between.